The source of this T cell receptor beta chain is a study of T cell clonotyping in hematopoietic cell transplantation. Study in general: Recipients' pretransplant samples followed cytoreduction.

The time point denotes: recipient sample about 28 days before transplant, after cytoreduction. TCRdb's copy holds only in-frame clones and misses some; the assay was immunoSEQ multiplex PCR. The table lists 25,000 to 30,000 clones, around 80% of them singletons, with about 6.8% in the top ten. V dropped 0 bases and J dropped 4 bases, with 11 bases sitting between them. The CDR3 has 15 residues. Germline values: CDR1 WNHNN, CDR2 SYGVQD (reference sequence). This TCR was sampled from a woman in her twenties or thirties with chronic myeloid leukemia. Some clones in this sample may be carry-over from other donors' samples. This sequence joins TRBV10-1 and TRBJ2-3; D is uncertain. Sequences were derived from peripheral blood mononuclear cells, sampled before stem cell transplant. The CDR3 DNA follows: TGCGCCAGCAGTGAGTCGCCAGCTGGGGCAGATACGCAGTATTTT. Translating gives CASSESPAGADTQYF.